The sequence of this T cell receptor beta chain was determined in a study of blood T cell repertoires in COVID-19. Study-level background: Sources were T cells, B-cell-depleted T cells, or PBMCs; the material itself was cDNA or gDNA.

Between the trimmed V and J ends, which lost 5 bases and 3 bases, there was a span of 8 bases. There are 13 residues in the CDR3. The germline CDR1 and CDR2 sequences are MNHEY and SMNVEV (reference sequence). Original data processing: Reference gene primer amplification gave nucleated cell count estimates. Data came from immunoSEQ multiplex PCR; TCRdb stores just in-frame clones and leaves some out. The V and J calls and clone size are taken from that table; D and trimming were inferred from the DNA. The sample consists of 300,000 or so clones, just over 85% of them appearing once. Participants' own reports of clinical history determined their cohort assignment.

Sequencing was performed on PBMCs or T cells enriched from blood (not recorded which). The gene calls are TRBV27 and TRBJ1-5; no definite D call. The clonotype comes from a woman younger than 35 who had recovered from COVID-19. CDR3 residues: CASSRNVNQPQHF. CDR3 nucleotides: TGTGCCAGCAGTCGTAATGTCAATCAGCCCCAGCATTTT.